This passage covers 3 T cell receptor beta chains from one sample sequenced in a study of blood T cell repertoires in COVID-19. Here immunoSEQ multiplex PCR was the method, and the copy in TCRdb shows in-frame clones only, minus some. The sample contains hundreds of thousands of clones, approximately 86% of which appear only once. The sample comprised peripheral blood. The receptor source for this set is a woman in her sixties or seventies with COVID-19, enrolled during active disease.

This chain links TRBV12-3 or TRBV12-4 with TRBJ2-3; tentative D call: TRBD1 (5 bases). The CDR3 covers 12 residues. The V and J ends lost 6 bases and 4 bases respectively, with 8 bases between them. This CDR3 is CASRQGPDTQYF. In DNA, the CDR3 is TGTGCCAGCAGGCAGGGCCCAGATACGCAGTATTTT.

In nucleotides, the CDR3 is TGTGCCAGCAGCCTGGACAGGGCTTATGGCTACACCTTC. Protein product: CASSLDRAYGYTF. The V and J genes are TRBV6-2 or TRBV6-3 and TRBJ1-2, with 8 positions matching TRBD1. From germline, CDR1 is MNHEY and CDR2 SVGEGT. V shed 6 bases, J shed 5 bases, and the junction held 5 bases outside the gene matches. The CDR3 sequence is 13 residues long.

The chain recombines TRBV18 with TRBJ1-1; D gene unclear. Per the germline V gene, CDR1 is KGHSH and CDR2 is LQKENI. V lost 6 bases and J lost 3, with 11 bases in between. This CDR3 has 13 residues. The CDR3 sequence: CASSSRGDTEAFF. The CDR3 region has the DNA TGTGCCAGCTCGTCCAGAGGTGACACTGAAGCTTTCTTT.